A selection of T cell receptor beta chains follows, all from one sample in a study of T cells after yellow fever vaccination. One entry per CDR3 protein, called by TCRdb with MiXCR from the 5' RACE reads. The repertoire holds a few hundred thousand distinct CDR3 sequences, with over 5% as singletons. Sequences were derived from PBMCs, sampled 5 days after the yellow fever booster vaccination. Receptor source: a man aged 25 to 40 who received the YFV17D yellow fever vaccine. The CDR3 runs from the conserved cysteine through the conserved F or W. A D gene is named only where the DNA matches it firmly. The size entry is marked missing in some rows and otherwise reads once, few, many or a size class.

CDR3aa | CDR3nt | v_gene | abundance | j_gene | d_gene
CASSLRAGGYSDTQYF | TGTGCCAGCAGCCTAAGAGCGGGAGGTTATTCAGATACGCAGTATTTT | TRBV12-3/TRBV12-4 | many | TRBJ2-3 | TRBD2
CASSILGSSGYEQYF | TGTGCCAGCAGTATCCTCGGTTCCTCCGGCTACGAGCAGTACTTC | TRBV28 | many | TRBJ2-7 | -
CSALQGGSNQPQHF | TGCAGTGCACTACAGGGTGGGAGCAATCAGCCCCAGCATTTT | TRBV20-1 | many | TRBJ1-5 | -
CASSFTSAGGYYEQYF | TGTGCCAGCAGTTTTACTTCGGCAGGGGGATACTACGAGCAGTACTTC | TRBV28 | - | TRBJ2-7 | TRBD1
CASSQDFAGSNEQYF | TGCGCCAGCAGCCAAGACTTTGCGGGATCTAACGAGCAGTACTTC | TRBV4-3 | - | TRBJ2-7 | -
CASSYSAGAQETQYF | TGTGCCAGCAGTTACTCGGCAGGTGCTCAAGAGACCCAGTACTTC | TRBV6-5 | - | TRBJ2-5 | -
CASSLSASGINEQFF | TGCGCCAGCAGCTTGTCGGCTAGCGGGATCAATGAGCAGTTCTTC | TRBV5-1 | few | TRBJ2-1 | TRBD2
CASSQVFNSPLHF | TGTGCCAGCAGCCAAGTTTTCAATTCACCCCTCCACTTT | TRBV14 | - | TRBJ1-6 | -
CASKEGGSYEQYF | TGTGCCAGCAAAGAGGGAGGCTCCTACGAGCAGTACTTC | TRBV28 | - | TRBJ2-7 | -
CASSLTRRGVNTEAFF | TGTGCCAGCAGCCTTACAAGGCGGGGGGTGAACACTGAAGCTTTCTTT | TRBV6-1 | many | TRBJ1-1 | -
CASSSRTAFYEQYF | TGTGCCAGCAGTTCCCGGACGGCATTCTACGAGCAGTACTTC | TRBV12-3/TRBV12-4 | many | TRBJ2-7 | -
CSAFKRERSGELFF | TGCAGTGCTTTTAAGCGGGAGCGGTCCGGGGAGCTGTTTTTT | TRBV20-1 | many | TRBJ2-2 | TRBD2
CASSHRGGGSYEQYF | TGTGCCAGCAGTCACCGTGGCGGGGGAAGCTACGAGCAGTACTTC | TRBV7-2 | - | TRBJ2-7 | TRBD2
CASSLGFGGSSYNEQFF | TGTGCCAGCAGTTTGGGTTTTGGCGGGAGCTCCTACAATGAGCAGTTCTTC | TRBV12-3/TRBV12-4 | - | TRBJ2-1 | TRBD2
CASSVVDSYNEQFF | TGTGCCAGCAGCGTAGTGGACAGTTACAATGAGCAGTTCTTC | TRBV9 | - | TRBJ2-1 | -
CSARDRVTGQETQYF | TGCAGTGCTAGAGATAGGGTTACAGGTCAAGAGACCCAGTACTTC | TRBV20-1 | many | TRBJ2-5 | -
CASKWGQRESYEQYF | TGCGCCAGCAAGTGGGGACAGCGGGAGTCCTACGAGCAGTACTTC | TRBV5-1 | few | TRBJ2-7 | -
CASSSPLVGELFF | TGCGCCAGCAGCTCCCCTTTGGTCGGGGAGCTGTTTTTT | TRBV5-1 | few | TRBJ2-2 | -
CASNRGPTSGRAPVEQFF | TGTGCCAGCAACCGGGGGCCTACTAGCGGGAGGGCCCCCGTTGAGCAGTTCTTC | TRBV11-1 | many | TRBJ2-1 | TRBD2
CATSDSRQGHNEQFF | TGTGCCACCAGTGACTCCCGACAGGGTCACAATGAGCAGTTCTTC | TRBV24-1 | few | TRBJ2-1 | TRBD1
CAWTPPASVGDYGYTF | TGTGCCTGGACCCCCCCGGCTTCTGTCGGAGACTATGGCTACACCTTC | TRBV30 | - | TRBJ1-2 | -
CASSLGPGRADTQYF | TGTGCCAGCAGCTTAGGACCAGGGAGGGCAGATACGCAGTATTTT | TRBV7-2 | many | TRBJ2-3 | TRBD2
CSVGTSDEQYF | TGCAGCGTAGGAACTAGCGACGAGCAGTACTTC | TRBV29-1 | few | TRBJ2-7 | TRBD2
CASSYLRRGRGRDEKLFF | TGTGCCAGCAGCTACCTTAGACGGGGCAGGGGGCGCGATGAAAAACTGTTTTTT | TRBV5-6 | few | TRBJ1-4 | TRBD1
CASSSRVGGEKLFF | TGTGCCAGCAGCTCCAGGGTAGGGGGTGAAAAACTGTTTTTT | TRBV7-2 | many | TRBJ1-4 | -
CSARRGLREQYF | TGCAGCGCCCGAAGGGGTCTACGGGAGCAGTACTTC | TRBV29-1 | many | TRBJ2-7 | -
CASSLDVYGYTF | TGTGCCAGCAGCTTGGACGTCTATGGCTACACCTTC | TRBV7-9 | many | TRBJ1-2 | -
CAISERLADKASYEQYF | TGTGCCATCAGTGAGAGACTAGCGGACAAAGCCTCCTACGAGCAGTACTTC | TRBV10-3 | many | TRBJ2-7 | TRBD2
CASSEYGGQGYEQYF | TGTGCCAGCAGTGAATACGGGGGACAGGGCTACGAGCAGTACTTC | TRBV25-1 | many | TRBJ2-7 | TRBD1
CSARRLAGKNLEQYF | TGCAGTGCTAGGCGTTTAGCGGGAAAGAATCTCGAGCAGTACTTC | TRBV20-1 | - | TRBJ2-7 | TRBD2
CASSLQEGLPYEQYF | TGTGCCAGCAGCTTGCAGGAGGGCCTTCCCTACGAGCAGTACTTC | TRBV7-2 | many | TRBJ2-7 | -
CASSSPGHKGYTGELFF | TGTGCCAGCAGTTCCCCGGGCCACAAGGGCTACACCGGGGAGCTGTTTTTT | TRBV28 | few | TRBJ2-2 | -
CASSVTGRGGAQYF | TGTGCCAGCAGTGTCACCGGGAGGGGAGGAGCCCAGTACTTC | TRBV25-1 | - | TRBJ2-5 | TRBD2
CASMGKSVNIQYF | TGTGCCAGCATGGGGAAATCCGTAAACATTCAGTACTTC | TRBV2 | few | TRBJ2-4 | -
CASSQDQSYGYTF | TGCGCCAGCAGCCAAGATCAAAGCTATGGCTACACCTTC | TRBV4-3 | - | TRBJ1-2 | -
CASSQSRREASGYNEQFF | TGCGCCAGCAGTCAGAGCCGAAGGGAGGCTAGCGGTTACAATGAGCAGTTCTTC | TRBV23-1 | few | TRBJ2-1 | TRBD2
CASSYTGMNEQFF | TGTGCCAGCAGCTATACAGGGATGAATGAGCAGTTCTTC | TRBV7-2 | - | TRBJ2-1 | -
CASSQLAGVYNEQFF | TGTGCCAGCAGCCAACTAGCGGGAGTCTACAATGAGCAGTTCTTC | TRBV7-2 | few | TRBJ2-1 | TRBD2
CASSSVMDRGYEQYF | TGTGCCAGCAGTTCCGTAATGGACAGGGGTTACGAGCAGTACTTC | TRBV12-3/TRBV12-4 | many | TRBJ2-7 | TRBD1
CASSLEGPTYNEQFF | TGCGCCAGCAGCTTGGAGGGACCAACCTACAATGAGCAGTTCTTC | TRBV5-1 | few | TRBJ2-1 | -
CASSLGSGSRDNEQFF | TGCGCCAGCAGCTTGGGTAGCGGGAGTCGGGACAATGAGCAGTTCTTC | TRBV5-1 | few | TRBJ2-1 | TRBD2
CSAEGGGGTEDFF | TGCAGTGCCGAAGGAGGGGGCGGCACTGAAGATTTCTTT | TRBV20-1 | - | TRBJ1-1 | TRBD1
CASSLSEPLHF | TGTGCCAGCAGCTTATCGGAACCCCTCCACTTT | TRBV7-8 | - | TRBJ1-6 | -